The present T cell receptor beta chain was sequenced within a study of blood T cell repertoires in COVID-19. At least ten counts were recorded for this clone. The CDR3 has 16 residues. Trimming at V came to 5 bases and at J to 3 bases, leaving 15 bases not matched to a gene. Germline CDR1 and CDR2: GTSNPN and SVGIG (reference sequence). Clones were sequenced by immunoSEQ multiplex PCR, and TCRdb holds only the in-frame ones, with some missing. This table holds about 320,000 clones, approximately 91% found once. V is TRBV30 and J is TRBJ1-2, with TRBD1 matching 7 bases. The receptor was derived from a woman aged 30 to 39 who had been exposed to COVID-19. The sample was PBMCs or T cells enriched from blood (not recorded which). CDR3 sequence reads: CAWASDRDRLHYGYTF. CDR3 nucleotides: TGTGCCTGGGCCTCGGACCGGGACAGACTACACTATGGCTACACCTTC.